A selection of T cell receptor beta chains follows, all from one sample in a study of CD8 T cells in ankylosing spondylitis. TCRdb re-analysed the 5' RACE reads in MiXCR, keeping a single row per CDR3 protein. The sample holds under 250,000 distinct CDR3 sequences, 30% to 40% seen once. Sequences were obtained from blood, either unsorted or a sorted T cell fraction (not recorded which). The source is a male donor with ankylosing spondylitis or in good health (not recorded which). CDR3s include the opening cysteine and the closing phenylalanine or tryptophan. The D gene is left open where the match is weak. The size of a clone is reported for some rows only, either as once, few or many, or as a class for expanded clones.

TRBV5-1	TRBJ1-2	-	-	TGCGCCAGCAGCTTGGATCCAGGGGTTGCCTATGGCTACACCTTC	CASSLDPGVAYGYTF
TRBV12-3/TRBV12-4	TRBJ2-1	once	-	TGTGCCAGCAGGATCGAACCCACTAACAATGAGCAGTTCTTC	CASRIEPTNNEQFF
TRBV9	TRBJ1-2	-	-	TGTGCCAGCAGCGTGGAGGGGTATAGTGGCTACACCTTC	CASSVEGYSGYTF
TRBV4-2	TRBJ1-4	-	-	TGTGCCAGCAGCCAAGACGCTCCGACAGGCGGGAGGGAAAAACTGTTTTTT	CASSQDAPTGGREKLFF
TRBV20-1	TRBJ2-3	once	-	TGCAGCGGCGCCGAGACAGGTTTAAGGGATACGCAGTATTTT	CSGAETGLRDTQYF
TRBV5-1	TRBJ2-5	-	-	TGCGCCAGCAGCTCCTTTACAGGTGGCCAAGAGACCCAGTACTTC	CASSSFTGGQETQYF
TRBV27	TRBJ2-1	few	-	TGTGCCAGCAGTTTATCGGGGGAGCAGTTCTTC	CASSLSGEQFF
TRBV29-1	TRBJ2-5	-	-	TGCAGCGTCACGAAGGACACCGGAGGGACCCAGTACTTC	CSVTKDTGGTQYF
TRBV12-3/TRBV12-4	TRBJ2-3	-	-	TGTGCCAGCAGCCCCACCCTAACGAGGTCATATACGCAGTATTTT	CASSPTLTRSYTQYF
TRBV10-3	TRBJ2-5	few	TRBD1	TGTGCCATCAGTGGGACAGGGGGTCCCATTCAAGAGACCCAGTACTTC	CAISGTGGPIQETQYF
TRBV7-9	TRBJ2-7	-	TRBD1	TGTGCCAGCAGCTTAGTTCGGACAGGGGGCTACTCCTACGAGCAGTACTTC	CASSLVRTGGYSYEQYF
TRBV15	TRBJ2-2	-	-	TGTGCCACCAGCAGAGAGTCCCCAGGGAAAGGCGGGGAGCTGTTTTTT	CATSRESPGKGGELFF
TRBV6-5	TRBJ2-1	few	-	TGTGCCAGCTCTATGAGTAATGAGCAGTTCTTC	CASSMSNEQFF
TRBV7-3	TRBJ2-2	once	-	TGTGCCAGCAGCTCTCAGGGTACCGGGGAGCTGTTTTTT	CASSSQGTGELFF
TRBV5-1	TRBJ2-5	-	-	TGCGCCAGCAGCTCGCTACAGGGACAAGAGACCCAGTACTTC	CASSSLQGQETQYF
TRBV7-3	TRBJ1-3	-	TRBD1	TGTGCCAGCAGCCCGGATCCGGGACAGAGCTCTGGAAACACCATATATTTT	CASSPDPGQSSGNTIYF
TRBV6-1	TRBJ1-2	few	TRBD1	TGTGCCAGCACCTCGACAGGGGAAGCCTATGGCTACACCTTC	CASTSTGEAYGYTF
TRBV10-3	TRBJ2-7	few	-	TGTGCCATCAGTGACAGGACAGTGGCGGACGAGCAGTACTTC	CAISDRTVADEQYF
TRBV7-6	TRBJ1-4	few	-	TGTGCCAGCAGCTTCGGACAAGAACTGTTTTTT	CASSFGQELFF
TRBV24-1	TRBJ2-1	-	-	TGTGCCACCAGTGATTTTAGGGCCTCCTACAATGAGCAGTTCTTC	CATSDFRASYNEQFF
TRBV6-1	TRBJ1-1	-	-	TGTGCCAGCAGTCCCCTCAATCAGCGTTTTATGAACACTGAAGCTTTCTTT	CASSPLNQRFMNTEAFF
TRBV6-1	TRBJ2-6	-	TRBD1	TGTGCCAGCAGCCGGGACAGGGTTGTCTCTGGGGCCAACGTCCTGACTTTC	CASSRDRVVSGANVLTF
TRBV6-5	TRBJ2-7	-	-	TGTGCCAGCAGTTACGGGTTCGGTGAGAGGGTCTACGAGCAGTACTTC	CASSYGFGERVYEQYF
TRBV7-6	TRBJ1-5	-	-	TGTGCCAGCAGCTTACCGGACGGGCCCCAGCATTTT	CASSLPDGPQHF
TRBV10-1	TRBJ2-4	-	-	TGCGCCAGCAGTGAGAATCGGGAAAGGGCTGTTCAGTACTTC	CASSENRERAVQYF
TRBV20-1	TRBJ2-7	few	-	TGCAGTGCTGAGGGGGAATCCTCCTACGAGCAGTACTTC	CSAEGESSYEQYF
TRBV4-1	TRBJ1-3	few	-	TGCGCCAGCGCCCCGTGGGATCCTGGAAACACCATATATTTT	CASAPWDPGNTIYF
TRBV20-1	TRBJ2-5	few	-	TGCAGTGCTGCCCCGGGACCCCAAGAGACCCAGTACTTC	CSAAPGPQETQYF
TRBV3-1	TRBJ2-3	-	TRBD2	TGTGCCAGCAGCCCCTTTCCGACTAGCGGGGGAGATACGCAGTATTTT	CASSPFPTSGGDTQYF
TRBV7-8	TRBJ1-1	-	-	TGTGCCAGCAGCTTCGTCGGAGATGAAGCTTTCTTT	CASSFVGDEAFF
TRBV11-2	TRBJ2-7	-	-	TGTGCCAGCAGCTTAGATCCTGGGAGCTCCTACGAGCAGTACTTC	CASSLDPGSSYEQYF
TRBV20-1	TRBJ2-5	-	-	TGCAGTGCTAGAGGGTGGGAGACAGCGATTCAAGAGACCCAGTACTTC	CSARGWETAIQETQYF
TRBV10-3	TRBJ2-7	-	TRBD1	TGTGCCATCAGTGAGTCGATCTTCCAGGGGGCCTACGAGCAGTACTTC	CAISESIFQGAYEQYF